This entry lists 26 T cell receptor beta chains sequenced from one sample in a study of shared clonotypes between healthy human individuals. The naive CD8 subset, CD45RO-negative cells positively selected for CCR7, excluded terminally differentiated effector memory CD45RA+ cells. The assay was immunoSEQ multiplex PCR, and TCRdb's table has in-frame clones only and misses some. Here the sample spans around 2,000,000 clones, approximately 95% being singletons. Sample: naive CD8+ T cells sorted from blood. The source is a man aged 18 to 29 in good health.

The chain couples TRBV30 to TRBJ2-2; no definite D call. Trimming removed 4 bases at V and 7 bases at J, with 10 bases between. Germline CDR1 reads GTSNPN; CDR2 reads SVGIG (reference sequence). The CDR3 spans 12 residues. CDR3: CAWNWAVGELFF. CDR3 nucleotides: TGTGCCTGGAACTGGGCAGTCGGGGAGCTGTTTTTT.

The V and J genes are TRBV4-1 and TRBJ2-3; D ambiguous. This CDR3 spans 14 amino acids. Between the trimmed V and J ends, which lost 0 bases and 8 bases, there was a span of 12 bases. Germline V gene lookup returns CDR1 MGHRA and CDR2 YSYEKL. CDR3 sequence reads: CASSQDDWAGTQYF. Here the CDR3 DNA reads TGCGCCAGCAGCCAAGATGATTGGGCCGGTACGCAGTATTTT.

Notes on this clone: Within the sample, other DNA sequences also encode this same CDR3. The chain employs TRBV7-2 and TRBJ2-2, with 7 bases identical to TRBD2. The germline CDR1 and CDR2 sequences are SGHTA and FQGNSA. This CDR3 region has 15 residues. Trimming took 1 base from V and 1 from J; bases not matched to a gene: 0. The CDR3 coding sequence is TGTGCCAGCAGCTTAGTAGCGGGGAACACCGGGGAGCTGTTTTTT. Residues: CASSLVAGNTGELFF.

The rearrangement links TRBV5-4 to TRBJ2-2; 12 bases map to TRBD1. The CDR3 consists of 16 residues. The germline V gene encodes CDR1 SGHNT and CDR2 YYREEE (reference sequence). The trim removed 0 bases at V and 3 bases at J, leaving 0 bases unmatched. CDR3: CASSLGDRGHTGELFF. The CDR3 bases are TGTGCCAGCAGCTTGGGGGACAGGGGGCACACCGGGGAGCTGTTTTTT.

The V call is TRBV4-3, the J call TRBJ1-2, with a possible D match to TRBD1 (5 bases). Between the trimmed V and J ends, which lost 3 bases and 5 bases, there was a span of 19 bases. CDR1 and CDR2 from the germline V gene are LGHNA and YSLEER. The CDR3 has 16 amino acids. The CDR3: CASSHYESDTAYGYTF. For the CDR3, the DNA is TGCGCCAGCAGCCATTACGAGTCGGACACCGCTTATGGCTACACCTTC.

The CDR3 DNA is TGTGCCAGCAGCCTTGGGACTAGCGGGGGGGCAGATACGCAGTATTTT. Translation gives CASSLGTSGGADTQYF. V is TRBV11-2 and J is TRBJ2-3; 16 positions agree with TRBD2. The CDR3 is 16 amino acids. Losses at the gene ends were 5 bases for V and 4 bases for J; bases not matched to a gene: 3. CDR1 SGHAT and CDR2 FQNNGV come from the germline V gene.

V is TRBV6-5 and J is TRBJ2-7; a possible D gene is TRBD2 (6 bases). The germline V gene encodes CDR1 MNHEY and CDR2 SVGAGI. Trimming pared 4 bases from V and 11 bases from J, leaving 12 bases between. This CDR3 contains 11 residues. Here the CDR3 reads CASSSRLEEYF. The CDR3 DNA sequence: TGTGCCAGCAGTTCGCGACTAGAGGAGTACTTC.

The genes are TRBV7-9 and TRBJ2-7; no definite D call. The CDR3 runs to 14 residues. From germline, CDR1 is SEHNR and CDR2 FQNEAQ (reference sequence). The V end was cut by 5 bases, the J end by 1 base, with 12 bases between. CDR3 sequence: CASSHGWESYEQYF. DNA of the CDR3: TGTGCCAGCAGCCACGGCTGGGAATCCTACGAGCAGTACTTC. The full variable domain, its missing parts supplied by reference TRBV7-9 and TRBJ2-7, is DTGVSQNPRHKITKRGQNVTFRCDPISEHNRLYWYRQTLGQGPEFLTYFQNEAQLEKSRLLSDRFSAERPKGSFSTLEIQRTEQGDSAMYLCASSHGWESYEQYFGPGTRLTVT.

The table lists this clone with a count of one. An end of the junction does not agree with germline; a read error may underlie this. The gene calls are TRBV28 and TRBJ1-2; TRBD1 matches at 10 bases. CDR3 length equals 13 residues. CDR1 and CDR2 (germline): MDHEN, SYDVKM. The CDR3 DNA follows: TGTGCCAGCAGTTTACCCGGGACAGGGGAATATGGCTTC. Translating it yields CASSLPGTGEYGF.

This CDR3 is CAWSVMVGTGELFF. CDR3 nucleotide sequence: TGTGCCTGGAGTGTAATGGTGGGGACCGGGGAGCTGTTTTTT. The rearrangement joins TRBV30 to TRBJ2-2, with no clear D. Germline CDR1 and CDR2: GTSNPN and SVGIG (reference sequence). The CDR3 contains 14 residues. V was pared by 0 bases and J by 5 bases, with 10 bases between.

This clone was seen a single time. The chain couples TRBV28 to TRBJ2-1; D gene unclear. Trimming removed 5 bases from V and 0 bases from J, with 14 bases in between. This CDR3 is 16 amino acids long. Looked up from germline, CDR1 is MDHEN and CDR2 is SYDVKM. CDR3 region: CASSTPSETSYNEQFF. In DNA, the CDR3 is TGTGCCAGCAGTACCCCGTCGGAGACCTCCTACAATGAGCAGTTCTTC.

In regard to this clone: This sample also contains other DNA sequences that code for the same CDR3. The CDR3 DNA reads TGCGCCAGCAGCCAAGGCGGAGAGCAGTTCTTC. It yields the protein CASSQGGEQFF. The V gene is TRBV4-1, the J gene TRBJ2-1; D ambiguous. Germline V gives CDR1 MGHRA, CDR2 YSYEKL. Trimming cost V 1 base and J 10 bases, with 5 bases left between them. This CDR3 has 11 amino acids.

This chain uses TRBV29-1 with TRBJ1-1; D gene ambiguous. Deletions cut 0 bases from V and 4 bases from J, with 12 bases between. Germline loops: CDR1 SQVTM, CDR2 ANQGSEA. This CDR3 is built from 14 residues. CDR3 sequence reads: CSVEETRTGTEAFF. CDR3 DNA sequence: TGCAGCGTTGAAGAGACCCGGACGGGCACTGAAGCTTTCTTT.

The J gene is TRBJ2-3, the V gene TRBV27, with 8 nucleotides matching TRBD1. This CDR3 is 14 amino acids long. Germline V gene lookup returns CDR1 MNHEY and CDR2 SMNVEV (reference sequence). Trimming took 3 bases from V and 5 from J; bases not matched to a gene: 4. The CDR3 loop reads CASSFVTGVDTQYF. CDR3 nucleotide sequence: TGTGCCAGCAGTTTTGTGACAGGGGTAGATACGCAGTATTTT.

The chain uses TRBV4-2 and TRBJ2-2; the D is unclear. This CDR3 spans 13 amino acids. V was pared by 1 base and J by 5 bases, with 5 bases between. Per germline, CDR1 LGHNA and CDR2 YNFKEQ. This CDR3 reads CASSQVGTGELFF. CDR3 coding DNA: TGTGCCAGCAGCCAAGTAGGTACCGGGGAGCTGTTTTTT.

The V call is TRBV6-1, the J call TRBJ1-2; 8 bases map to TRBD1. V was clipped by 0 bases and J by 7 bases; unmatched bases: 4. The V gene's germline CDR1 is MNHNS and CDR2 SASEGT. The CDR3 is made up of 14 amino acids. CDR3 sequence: CASSEAPGGPGYTF. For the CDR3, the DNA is TGTGCCAGCAGTGAAGCACCAGGGGGCCCTGGCTACACCTTC.

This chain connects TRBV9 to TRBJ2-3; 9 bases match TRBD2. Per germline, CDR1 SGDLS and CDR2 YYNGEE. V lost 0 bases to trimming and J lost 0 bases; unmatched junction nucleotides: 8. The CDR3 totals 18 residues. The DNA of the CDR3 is TGTGCCAGCAGCGTAGAAGCGGGGGGTTCTCCTAGCACAGATACGCAGTATTTT. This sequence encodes CASSVEAGGSPSTDTQYF.

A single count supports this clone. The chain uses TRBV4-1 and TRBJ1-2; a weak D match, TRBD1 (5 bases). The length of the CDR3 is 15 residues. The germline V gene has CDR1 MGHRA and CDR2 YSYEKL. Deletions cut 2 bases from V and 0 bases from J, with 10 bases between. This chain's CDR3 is CASSQKDRANYGYTF. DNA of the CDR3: TGCGCCAGCAGCCAAAAAGACAGAGCTAACTATGGCTACACCTTC.

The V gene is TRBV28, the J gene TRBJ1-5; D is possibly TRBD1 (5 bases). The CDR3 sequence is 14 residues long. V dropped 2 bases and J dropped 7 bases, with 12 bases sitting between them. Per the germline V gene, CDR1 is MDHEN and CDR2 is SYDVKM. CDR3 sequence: CASSLIGDRQPQHF. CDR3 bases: TGTGCCAGCAGTTTAATAGGGGATCGGCAGCCCCAGCATTTT.

CDR3 nucleotide sequence: TGTGCCAGCAGCGCGAGGGTCCTCGGCACTGAAGCTTTCTTT. It is translated as CASSARVLGTEAFF. The rearrangement joins TRBV9 to TRBJ1-1; D is unclear. CDR1 and CDR2 (germline): SGDLS, YYNGEE. V gave up 3 bases and J gave up 4 bases, with 13 bases separating them. The CDR3 spans 14 residues.

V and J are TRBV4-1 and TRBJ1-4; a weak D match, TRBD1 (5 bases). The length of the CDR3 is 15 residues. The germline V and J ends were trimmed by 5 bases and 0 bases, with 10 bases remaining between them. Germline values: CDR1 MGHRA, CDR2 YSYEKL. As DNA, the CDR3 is TGCGCCAGCAGCTTCTTGGACACAACTAATGAAAAACTGTTTTTT. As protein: CASSFLDTTNEKLFF.

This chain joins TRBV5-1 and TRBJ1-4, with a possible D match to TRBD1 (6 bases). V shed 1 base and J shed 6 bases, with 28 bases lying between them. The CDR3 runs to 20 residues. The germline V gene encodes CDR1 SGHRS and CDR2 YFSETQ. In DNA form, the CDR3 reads TGCGCCAGCAGCTTGCACGACCCAGGTGATGTCGGGGGCGTGGATGAAAAACTGTTTTTT. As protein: CASSLHDPGDVGGVDEKLFF.

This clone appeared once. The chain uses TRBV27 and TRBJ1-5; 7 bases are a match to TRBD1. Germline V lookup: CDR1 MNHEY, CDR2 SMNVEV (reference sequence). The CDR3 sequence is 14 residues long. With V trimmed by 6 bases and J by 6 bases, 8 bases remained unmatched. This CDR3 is CASSRQGAGQPQHF. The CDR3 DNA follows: TGTGCCAGCAGCAGACAGGGAGCGGGTCAGCCCCAGCATTTT.

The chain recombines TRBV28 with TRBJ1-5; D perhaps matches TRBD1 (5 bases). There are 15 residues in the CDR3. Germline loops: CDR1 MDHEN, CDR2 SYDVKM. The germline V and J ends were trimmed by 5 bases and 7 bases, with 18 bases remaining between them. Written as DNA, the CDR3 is TGTGCCAGCAGTCCCCTTTCGGGGGAACGACAGCCCCAGCATTTT. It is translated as CASSPLSGERQPQHF.

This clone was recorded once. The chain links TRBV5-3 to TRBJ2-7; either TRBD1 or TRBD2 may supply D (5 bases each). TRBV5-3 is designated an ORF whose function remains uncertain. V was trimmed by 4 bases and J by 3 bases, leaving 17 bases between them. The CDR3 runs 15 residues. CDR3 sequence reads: CARSVRDGSVYEQYF. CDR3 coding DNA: TGTGCCAGAAGCGTCCGGGACGGCAGCGTCTACGAGCAGTACTTC.

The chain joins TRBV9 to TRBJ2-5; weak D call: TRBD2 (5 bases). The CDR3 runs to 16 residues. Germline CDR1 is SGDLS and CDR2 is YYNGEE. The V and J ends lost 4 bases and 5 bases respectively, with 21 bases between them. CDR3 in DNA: TGTGCCAGCAGCCCCCCAGATGGCGGGTGGTCGGAGACCCAGTACTTC. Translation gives CASSPPDGGWSETQYF.